This T cell receptor beta chain was observed in a study of graft-versus-host responses after intestinal transplantation. Findings of the study overall: GvH clones were found in recipient marrow; some appeared first in ileum or blood.

Method: immunoSEQ multiplex PCR; TCRdb's copy keeps in-frame clones and lacks some. The sample holds tens of thousands of clones, 84% seen once. Details on this clone: Its antigen is undetermined.

Germline V gene sequence: CDR1 KGHSH, CDR2 LQKENI. This CDR3 is 16 amino acids long. V lost 3 bases to trimming and J lost 0 bases, with 11 bases between them. Sequencing was performed on unstimulated CD4+ T cells sorted from spleen or lymph node cells, taken before transplant. V and J are TRBV18 and TRBJ2-2; D gene unclear. The sequence was collected from a human donor who was the organ donor for an intestinal transplant. The CDR3 DNA reads TGTGCCAGCTCACCGCGCGTACCCACGAACACCGGGGAGCTGTTTTTT. Amino acids: CASSPRVPTNTGELFF.